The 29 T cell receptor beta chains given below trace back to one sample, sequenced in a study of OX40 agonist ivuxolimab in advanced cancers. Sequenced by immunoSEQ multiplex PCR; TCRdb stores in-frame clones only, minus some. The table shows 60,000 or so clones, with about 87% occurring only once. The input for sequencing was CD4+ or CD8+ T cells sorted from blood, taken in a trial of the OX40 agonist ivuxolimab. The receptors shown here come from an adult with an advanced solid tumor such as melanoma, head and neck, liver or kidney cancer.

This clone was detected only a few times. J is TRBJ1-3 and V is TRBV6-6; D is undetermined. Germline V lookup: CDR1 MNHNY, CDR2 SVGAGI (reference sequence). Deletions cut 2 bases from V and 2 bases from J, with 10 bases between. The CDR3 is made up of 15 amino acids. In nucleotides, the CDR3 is TGTGCCAGCAGTTACGAACCCAGGACTGGAAACACCATATATTTT. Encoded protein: CASSYEPRTGNTIYF.

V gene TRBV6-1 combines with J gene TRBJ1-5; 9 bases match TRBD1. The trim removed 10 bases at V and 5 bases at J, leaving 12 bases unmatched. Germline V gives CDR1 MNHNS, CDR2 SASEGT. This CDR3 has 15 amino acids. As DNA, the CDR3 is TGTGCCACCGGACAGGGGCCGCGGGCGTATCAGCCCCAGCATTTT. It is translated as CATGQGPRAYQPQHF.

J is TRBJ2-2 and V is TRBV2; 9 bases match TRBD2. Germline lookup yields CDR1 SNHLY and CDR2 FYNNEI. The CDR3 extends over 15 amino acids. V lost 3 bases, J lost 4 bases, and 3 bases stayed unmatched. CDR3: CASSDVAGATGELFF. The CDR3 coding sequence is TGTGCCAGCAGTGACGTAGCGGGAGCCACCGGGGAGCTGTTTTTT.

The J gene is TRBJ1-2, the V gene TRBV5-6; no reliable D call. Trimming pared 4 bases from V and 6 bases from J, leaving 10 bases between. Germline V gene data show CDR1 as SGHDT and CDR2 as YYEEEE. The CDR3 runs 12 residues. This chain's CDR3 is CASSVRQDGYTF. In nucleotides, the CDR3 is TGTGCCAGCAGCGTTCGGCAGGATGGCTACACCTTC.

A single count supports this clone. The CDR3 loop reads CASRGTGGEAFF. In DNA form, the CDR3 reads TGTGCCAGCAGAGGGACAGGGGGTGAAGCTTTCTTT. The rearrangement links TRBV2 to TRBJ1-1, with TRBD1 identical over 11 bases. CDR3 size: 12 residues. Losses at the gene ends were 6 bases for V and 7 bases for J; bases not matched to a gene: 1. The V gene's germline CDR1 is SNHLY and CDR2 FYNNEI.

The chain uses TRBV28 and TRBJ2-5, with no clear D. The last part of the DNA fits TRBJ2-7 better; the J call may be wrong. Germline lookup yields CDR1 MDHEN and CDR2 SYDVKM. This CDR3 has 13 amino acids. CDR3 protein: CASSLSQLYEQYF. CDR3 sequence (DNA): TGTGCCAGCAGTTTATCACAATTGTACGAGCAGTACTTC.

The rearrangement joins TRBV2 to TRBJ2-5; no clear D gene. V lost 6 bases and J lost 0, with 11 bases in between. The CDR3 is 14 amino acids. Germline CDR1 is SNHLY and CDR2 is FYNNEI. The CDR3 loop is CASRPERYQETQYF. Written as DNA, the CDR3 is TGTGCCAGCAGACCTGAAAGGTACCAAGAGACCCAGTACTTC.

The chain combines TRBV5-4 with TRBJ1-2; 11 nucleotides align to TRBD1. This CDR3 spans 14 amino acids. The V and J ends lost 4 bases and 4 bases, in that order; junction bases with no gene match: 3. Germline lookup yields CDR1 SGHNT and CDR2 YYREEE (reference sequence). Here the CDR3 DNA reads TGTGCCAGCAGCCCCGGACAGGGGGCCTATGGCTACACCTTC. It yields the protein CASSPGQGAYGYTF.

Written as DNA, the CDR3 is TGTGCCAGCAGTGAACAGGGAGTTAGCAATCAGCCCCAGCATTTT. It yields the protein CASSEQGVSNQPQHF. This rearrangement joins TRBV2 to TRBJ1-5; possible D gene TRBD1, 5 bases. CDR1 and CDR2 from the germline V gene are SNHLY and FYNNEI. Deletions cut 2 bases from V and 0 bases from J, with 8 bases between. The CDR3 length is 15 residues.

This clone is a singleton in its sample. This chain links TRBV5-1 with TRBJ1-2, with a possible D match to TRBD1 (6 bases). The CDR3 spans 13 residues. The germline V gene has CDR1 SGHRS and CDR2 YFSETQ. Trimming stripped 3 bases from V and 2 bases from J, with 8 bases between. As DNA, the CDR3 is TGCGCCAGCAGCTCCACAGGGAACTATGGCTACACCTTC. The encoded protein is CASSSTGNYGYTF.

CDR3 DNA sequence: TGTGCCAGCAGTGTCGAAGGTGGGTCTGGAAACACCATATATTTT. Translation: CASSVEGGSGNTIYF. The V call is TRBV6-1, the J call TRBJ1-3; D uncertain. V was shortened by 4 bases and J by 1 base, with 11 bases between the two germline ends. The CDR3 spans 15 residues. Germline CDR1 reads MNHNS; CDR2 reads SASEGT.

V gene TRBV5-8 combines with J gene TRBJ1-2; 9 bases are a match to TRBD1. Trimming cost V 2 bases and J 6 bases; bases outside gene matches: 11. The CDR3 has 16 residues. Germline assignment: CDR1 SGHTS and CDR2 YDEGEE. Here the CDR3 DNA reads TGTGCCAGCAGCTTCCGCCGGGGACAGGGATCTGATGGCTACACCTTC. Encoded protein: CASSFRRGQGSDGYTF.

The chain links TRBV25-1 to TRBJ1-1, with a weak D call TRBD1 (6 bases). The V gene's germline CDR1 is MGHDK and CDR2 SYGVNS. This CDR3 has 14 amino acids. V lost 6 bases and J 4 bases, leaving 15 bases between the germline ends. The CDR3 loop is CASSQTGFFTEAFF. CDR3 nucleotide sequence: TGTGCCAGCAGCCAAACAGGGTTTTTCACTGAAGCTTTCTTT.

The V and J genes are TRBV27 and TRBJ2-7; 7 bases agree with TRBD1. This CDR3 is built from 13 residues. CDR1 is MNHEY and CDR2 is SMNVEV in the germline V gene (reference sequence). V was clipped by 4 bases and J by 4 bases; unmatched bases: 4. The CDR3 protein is CASSSTGLYEQYF. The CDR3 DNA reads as TGTGCCAGCAGTTCGACAGGGCTGTACGAGCAGTACTTC.

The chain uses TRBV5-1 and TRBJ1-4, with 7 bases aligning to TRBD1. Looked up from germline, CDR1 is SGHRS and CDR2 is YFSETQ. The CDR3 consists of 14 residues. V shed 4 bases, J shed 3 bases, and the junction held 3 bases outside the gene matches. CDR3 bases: TGCGCCAGCAGCGTAGGGACAGCTAATGAAAAACTGTTTTTT. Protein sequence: CASSVGTANEKLFF. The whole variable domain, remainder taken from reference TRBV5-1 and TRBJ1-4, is KAGVTQTPRYLIKTRGQQVTLSCSPISGHRSVSWYQQTPGQGLQFLFEYFSETQRNKGNFPGRFSGRQFSNSRSEMNVSTLELGDSALYLCASSVGTANEKLFFGSGTQLSVL.

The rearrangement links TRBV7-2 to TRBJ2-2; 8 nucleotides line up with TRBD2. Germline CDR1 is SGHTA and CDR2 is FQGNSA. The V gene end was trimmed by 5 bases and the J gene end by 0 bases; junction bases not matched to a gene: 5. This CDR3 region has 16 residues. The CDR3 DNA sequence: TGTGCCAGCAGCCGAAAACTAGCGGCGAACACCGGGGAGCTGTTTTTT. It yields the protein CASSRKLAANTGELFF.

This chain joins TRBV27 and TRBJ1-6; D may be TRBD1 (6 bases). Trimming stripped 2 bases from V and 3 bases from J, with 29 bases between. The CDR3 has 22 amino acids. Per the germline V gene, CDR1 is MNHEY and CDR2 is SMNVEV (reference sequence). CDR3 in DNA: TGTGCCAGCAGTTTAAAATCTAGGGACACACGCTTTGCCGGTAACTATAATTCACCCCTCCACTTT. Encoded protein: CASSLKSRDTRFAGNYNSPLHF.

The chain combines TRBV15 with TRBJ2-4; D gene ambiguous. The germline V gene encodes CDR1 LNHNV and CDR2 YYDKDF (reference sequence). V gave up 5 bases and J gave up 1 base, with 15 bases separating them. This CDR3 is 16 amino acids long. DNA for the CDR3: TGTGCCACCAGCTCCCAATTACCAAGGGCCAAAAACATTCAGTACTTC. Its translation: CATSSQLPRAKNIQYF. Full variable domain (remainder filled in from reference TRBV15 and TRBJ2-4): DAMVIQNPRYQVTQFGKPVTLSCSQTLNHNVMYWYQQKSSQAPKLLFHYYDKDFNNEADTPDNFQSRRPNTSFCFLDIRSPGLGDTAMYLCATSSQLPRAKNIQYFGAGTRLSVL.

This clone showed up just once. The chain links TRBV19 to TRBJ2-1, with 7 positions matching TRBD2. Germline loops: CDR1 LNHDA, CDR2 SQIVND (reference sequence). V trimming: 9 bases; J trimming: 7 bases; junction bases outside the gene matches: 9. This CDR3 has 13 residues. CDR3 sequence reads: CASTGLGKNEQFF. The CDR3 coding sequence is TGTGCCAGCACTGGACTAGGGAAAAATGAGCAGTTCTTC.

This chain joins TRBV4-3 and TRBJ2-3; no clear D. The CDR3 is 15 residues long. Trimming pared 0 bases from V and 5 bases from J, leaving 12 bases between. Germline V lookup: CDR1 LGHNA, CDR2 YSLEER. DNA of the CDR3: TGCGCCAGCAGCCAAGATCCCCCCCCCGGAGATACGCAGTATTTT. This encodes CASSQDPPPGDTQYF.

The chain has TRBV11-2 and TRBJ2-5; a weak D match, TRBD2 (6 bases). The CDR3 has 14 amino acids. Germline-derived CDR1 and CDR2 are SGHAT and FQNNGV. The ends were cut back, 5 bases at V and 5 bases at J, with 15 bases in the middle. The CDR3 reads CASSRGSWMETQYF. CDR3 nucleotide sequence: TGTGCCAGCAGCCGGGGGAGCTGGATGGAGACCCAGTACTTC.

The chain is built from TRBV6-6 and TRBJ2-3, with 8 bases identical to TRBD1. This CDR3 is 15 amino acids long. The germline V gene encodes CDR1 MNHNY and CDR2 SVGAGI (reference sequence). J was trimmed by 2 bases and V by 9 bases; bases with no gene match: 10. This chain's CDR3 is CASRTGSGSTDTQYF. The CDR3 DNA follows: TGTGCCAGTAGGACAGGGAGTGGGTCCACAGATACGCAGTATTTT.

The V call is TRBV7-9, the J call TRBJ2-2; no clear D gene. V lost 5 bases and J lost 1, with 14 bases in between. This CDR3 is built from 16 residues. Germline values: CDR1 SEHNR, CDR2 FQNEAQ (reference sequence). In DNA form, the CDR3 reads TGTGCCAGCAGCCTATGGTCTACGCGGAACACCGGGGAGCTGTTTTTT. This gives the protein CASSLWSTRNTGELFF.

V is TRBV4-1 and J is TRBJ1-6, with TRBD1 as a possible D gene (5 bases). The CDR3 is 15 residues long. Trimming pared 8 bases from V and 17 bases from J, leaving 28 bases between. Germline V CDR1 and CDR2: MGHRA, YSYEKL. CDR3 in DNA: TGCGCCAGCTCCCAAGACAGCCCCACCATGAGAGCCTTCCACTTT. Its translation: CASSQDSPTMRAFHF.

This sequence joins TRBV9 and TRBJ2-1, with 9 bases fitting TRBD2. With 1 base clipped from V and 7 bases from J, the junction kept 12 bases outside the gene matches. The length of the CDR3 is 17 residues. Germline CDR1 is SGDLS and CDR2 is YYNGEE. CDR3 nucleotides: TGTGCCAGCAGCGTAAGCCCCCGCGGGAGGGCCAGGAATGAGCAGTTCTTC. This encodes CASSVSPRGRARNEQFF.

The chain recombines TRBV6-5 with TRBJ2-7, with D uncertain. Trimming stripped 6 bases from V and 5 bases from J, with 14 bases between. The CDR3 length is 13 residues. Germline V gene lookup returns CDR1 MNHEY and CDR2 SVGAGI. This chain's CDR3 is CASRNGGFDEQYF. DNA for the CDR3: TGTGCCAGCAGAAACGGCGGTTTTGACGAGCAGTACTTC.

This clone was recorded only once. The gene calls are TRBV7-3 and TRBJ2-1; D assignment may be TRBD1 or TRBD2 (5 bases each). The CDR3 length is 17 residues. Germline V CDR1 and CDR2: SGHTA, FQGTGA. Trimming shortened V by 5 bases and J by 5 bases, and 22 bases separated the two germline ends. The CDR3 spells CASSPLPLRGLDNEQFF. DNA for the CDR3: TGTGCCAGCAGCCCCCTCCCATTACGGGGCCTAGACAATGAGCAGTTCTTC.

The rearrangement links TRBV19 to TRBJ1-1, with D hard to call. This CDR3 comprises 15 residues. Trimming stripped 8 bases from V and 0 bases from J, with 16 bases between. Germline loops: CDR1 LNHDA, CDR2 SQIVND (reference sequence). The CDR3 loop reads CASGEGEWMNTEAFF. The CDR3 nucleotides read TGTGCCAGTGGAGAAGGAGAATGGATGAACACTGAAGCTTTCTTT.

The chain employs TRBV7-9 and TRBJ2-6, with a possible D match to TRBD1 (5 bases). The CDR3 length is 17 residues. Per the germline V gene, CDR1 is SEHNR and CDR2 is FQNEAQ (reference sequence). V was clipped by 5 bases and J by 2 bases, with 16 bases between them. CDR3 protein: CASSRSLRVAGANVLTF. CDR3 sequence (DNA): TGTGCCAGCAGCCGGTCACTCAGGGTGGCTGGGGCCAACGTCCTGACTTTC.